This T cell receptor (beta chain) was sequenced for a study of CD8 T cells in ankylosing spondylitis. Many counts were recorded for this clonotype. MiXCR, applied by TCRdb to the 5' RACE reads, yields one record per CDR3 protein. This sample carries some 130,000 distinct CDR3 sequences, around 7.9% of them seen once, and the ten largest clones take 12%. The CDR3 sequence is 19 residues long. Germline V gene sequence: CDR1 MNHNS, CDR2 SASEGT. V was cut by 7 bases and J by 0 bases, with 27 bases left in between. The chain employs TRBV6-1 and TRBJ1-1; D might be TRBD1 (6 bases). Sample: blood, either unsorted or a sorted T cell fraction (not recorded which). This receptor was obtained from a female donor with ankylosing spondylitis or in good health (not recorded which). DNA of the CDR3: TGTGCCAGCAACCCGGCTCTAAAAGTAGGGGGAGGCATGAACACTGAAGCTTTCTTT. Translation gives CASNPALKVGGGMNTEAFF.